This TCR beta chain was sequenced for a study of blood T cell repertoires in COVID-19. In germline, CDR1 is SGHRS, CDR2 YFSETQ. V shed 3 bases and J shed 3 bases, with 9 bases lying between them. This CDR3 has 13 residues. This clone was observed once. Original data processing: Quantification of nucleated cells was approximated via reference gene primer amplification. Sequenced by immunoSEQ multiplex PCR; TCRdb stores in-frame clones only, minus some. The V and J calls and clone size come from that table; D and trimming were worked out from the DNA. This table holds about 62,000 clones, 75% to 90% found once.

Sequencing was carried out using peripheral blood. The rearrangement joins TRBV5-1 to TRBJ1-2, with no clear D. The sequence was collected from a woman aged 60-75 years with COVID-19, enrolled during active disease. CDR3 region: CASSWQDYYGYTF. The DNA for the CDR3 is TGCGCCAGCAGCTGGCAAGATTACTATGGCTACACCTTC.